The rows below give T cell receptor beta chains drawn from one sample of a study of T cell responses to AZD1222 COVID-19 vaccine. Measured with immunoSEQ multiplex PCR; TCRdb has only the in-frame clones, and not every one. The table lists around 92,000 clones, 86% of them singletons. Sequences were derived from peripheral blood, sampled on day 0 of AZD1222 vaccination. The receptor source for this set is an adult in good health. Both conserved end residues are part of each CDR3. A D gene is named only where the DNA matches it firmly. Expanded clones get a size class; other rows say once, few or many, or leave the size out.

clone_size	v_call	d_call	j_call	cdr3_aa	cdr3_nt
.	TRBV6-1	TRBD1	TRBJ1-1	CASSENTGGTEAFF	TGTGCCAGCAGTGAAAATACAGGGGGCACTGAAGCTTTCTTT
.	TRBV20-1	.	TRBJ2-7	CSALAYDEQYF	TGCAGTGCCTTGGCCTACGACGAGCAGTACTTC
.	TRBV4-2	TRBD2	TRBJ2-5	CASSQVAGGVQETQYF	TGTGCCAGCAGCCAAGTAGCGGGGGGTGTCCAAGAGACCCAGTACTTC
.	TRBV6-5	TRBD1	TRBJ1-4	CASCQASGTDEKLFF	TGTGCCAGCTGCCAGGCGTCCGGGACAGATGAAAAACTGTTTTTT
.	TRBV20-1	TRBD1	TRBJ2-1	CSASTGTGSLWDNEQFF	TGCAGTGCTAGTACCGGGACAGGGAGCCTTTGGGACAATGAGCAGTTCTTC
.	TRBV30	.	TRBJ1-5	CAWAGDSNQPQHF	TGTGCCTGGGCAGGGGATAGCAATCAGCCCCAGCATTTT
.	TRBV6-1	.	TRBJ1-6	CASSEATANSPLHF	TGTGCCAGCAGTGAAGCAACAGCTAATTCACCCCTCCACTTT
.	TRBV5-1	.	TRBJ1-1	CASSLEGGAILEAFF	TGCGCCAGCAGCTTGGAGGGAGGGGCGATTTTGGAAGCTTTCTTT
.	TRBV6-5	.	TRBJ1-2	CASTQRGGDYGYTF	TGTGCCAGCACCCAGCGGGGGGGCGACTATGGCTACACCTTC
.	TRBV5-5	TRBD2	TRBJ2-1	CASSLAGRGGLDEQFF	TGTGCCAGCAGCCTCGCGGGGCGGGGGGGCCTGGATGAGCAGTTCTTC
.	TRBV3-1/TRBV3-2	.	TRBJ1-3	CASSLLSAGNTIYF	TGTGCCAGCAGTCTACTGAGCGCTGGAAACACCATATATTTT
.	TRBV28	TRBD1	TRBJ2-1	CASGQGRSSYNEQFF	TGTGCCAGCGGACAGGGGAGGAGTAGTTACAATGAGCAGTTCTTC
.	TRBV28	TRBD2	TRBJ2-2	CASSSSGVGAGELFF	TGTGCCAGCAGTTCCAGCGGGGTAGGGGCCGGGGAGCTGTTTTTT
.	TRBV5-5	.	TRBJ2-5	CASSWDGLGTQYF	TGTGCCAGCAGCTGGGACGGCCTTGGTACCCAGTACTTC
.	TRBV30	.	TRBJ1-6	CAWTTGQLNSPLHF	TGTGCCTGGACAACCGGACAGCTCAATTCACCCCTCCACTTT
.	TRBV27	.	TRBJ1-6	CASRSEASSYNSPLHF	TGTGCCAGCAGGTCCGAGGCCAGCTCCTATAATTCACCCCTCCACTTT
.	TRBV7-7	TRBD1	TRBJ2-1	CASSLGTGGHGKFF	TGTGCCAGCAGCTTGGGGACAGGGGGCCATGGGAAGTTCTTC
.	TRBV6-1	.	TRBJ2-3	CASSEVGGGAGDTQYF	TGTGCCAGCAGTGAAGTTGGAGGGGGGGCCGGAGATACGCAGTATTTT
.	TRBV2	.	TRBJ1-6	CASSPSRNSPLHF	TGTGCCAGCAGCCCCTCGAGGAATTCACCCCTCCACTTT
.	TRBV28	.	TRBJ1-2	CASRETGTQGWGYTF	TGTGCCAGCAGGGAAACCGGGACCCAGGGTTGGGGCTACACCTTC
.	TRBV19	TRBD1	TRBJ1-1	CASSGQGGTEAFF	TGTGCCAGTAGCGGACAGGGAGGCACTGAAGCTTTCTTT
.	TRBV6-5	TRBD1	TRBJ1-5	CASSRGQGHRPQHF	TGTGCCAGCAGCCGCGGACAGGGCCATCGGCCCCAGCATTTT
few	TRBV7-9	.	TRBJ1-6	CASSLRETSTLHF	TGTGCCAGCAGCCTTAGGGAGACCTCAACCCTCCACTTT
.	TRBV5-5	.	TRBJ2-3	CASSLDTDTQYF	TGTGCCAGCAGCTTAGACACAGATACGCAGTATTTT
.	TRBV2	TRBD1	TRBJ2-7	CASRVPGQGAGEQYF	TGTGCCAGCAGGGTACCGGGACAGGGGGCAGGGGAGCAGTACTTC
.	TRBV24-1	.	TRBJ2-1	CATSDRGRDRRGDEQFF	TGTGCCACCAGTGACCGAGGGCGGGACCGCCGAGGGGATGAGCAGTTCTTC
.	TRBV3-1/TRBV3-2	.	TRBJ1-5	CASSLQGSNQPQHF	TGTGCCAGCAGCCTTCAGGGTAGCAATCAGCCCCAGCATTTT
few	TRBV28	.	TRBJ1-1	CASSFVGLNTEAFF	TGTGCCAGCAGTTTCGTAGGGTTGAACACTGAAGCTTTCTTT
.	TRBV5-4	TRBD1	TRBJ2-7	CASSLGVDRDGGHEQYF	TGTGCCAGCAGCTTGGGGGTAGACAGGGATGGGGGCCACGAGCAGTACTTC
.	TRBV15	.	TRBJ2-7	CATSRYTSTTAGLPYEQYF	TGTGCCACCAGCAGATATACAAGCACTACCGCGGGACTTCCCTACGAGCAGTACTTC
.	TRBV11-2	TRBD2	TRBJ2-1	CASSWTSGGGSSYNEQFF	TGTGCCAGCAGCTGGACTAGCGGGGGCGGGAGCTCCTACAATGAGCAGTTCTTC
once	TRBV20-1	TRBD1	TRBJ1-2	CSADRDYGYTF	TGCAGTGCTGACAGGGACTATGGCTACACCTTC
.	TRBV19	.	TRBJ2-3	CASSKTIGTQYF	TGTGCCAGTAGTAAAACAATCGGCACGCAGTATTTT
.	TRBV2	.	TRBJ2-5	CASRTEETQYF	TGTGCCAGCAGAACAGAAGAGACCCAGTACTTC
few	TRBV2	.	TRBJ2-3	CASSSLYLNTQYF	TGTGCCAGCAGTTCTCTTTACTTGAATACGCAGTATTTT
.	TRBV4-2	.	TRBJ2-3	CASSQDPLLLGTQYF	TGTGCCAGCAGCCAAGATCCACTTCTGTTGGGTACGCAGTATTTT
.	TRBV9	.	TRBJ1-3	CASQRGGAGGSGNTIYF	TGTGCCAGCCAGAGAGGAGGGGCCGGGGGGTCTGGAAACACCATATATTTT
.	TRBV5-1	.	TRBJ2-5	CASSFSQGRGTQETQYF	TGCGCCAGCAGCTTCTCCCAGGGGCGGGGGACACAAGAGACCCAGTACTTC
.	TRBV4-1	.	TRBJ1-2	CASSPPTSDNYGYTF	TGCGCCAGCAGCCCACCCACATCTGACAACTATGGCTACACCTTC
.	TRBV28	.	TRBJ1-5	CASSLVGAGRSNQPQHF	TGTGCCAGCAGTTTAGTTGGCGCGGGTCGCAGCAATCAGCCCCAGCATTTT
.	TRBV7-9	TRBD2	TRBJ2-5	CASSLVGQTGGAQYF	TGTGCCAGCAGCTTAGTGGGACAAACCGGGGGGGCCCAGTACTTC
.	TRBV4-1	TRBD1	TRBJ2-1	CASSQLFKGTGLTNEQFF	TGCGCCAGCAGCCAACTTTTCAAAGGGACAGGGCTTACCAATGAGCAGTTCTTC
.	TRBV11-1	TRBD2	TRBJ2-1	CASSPGLAERGEQFF	TGTGCCAGCAGTCCCGGACTAGCGGAGAGGGGTGAGCAGTTCTTC
.	TRBV7-9	TRBD2	TRBJ2-5	CASSSWTSKETQYF	TGTGCCAGCAGCTCCTGGACTAGCAAAGAGACCCAGTACTTC
.	TRBV15	.	TRBJ2-5	CATSGGIAHETQYF	TGTGCCACCAGCGGGGGTATAGCCCATGAGACCCAGTACTTC
once	TRBV27	.	TRBJ1-5	CASSSMGSQPQHF	TGTGCCAGCAGTTCAATGGGGTCTCAGCCCCAGCATTTT
few	TRBV5-8	TRBD1	TRBJ2-7	CASSLAVTGTEQYF	TGTGCCAGCAGCTTGGCGGTGACAGGGACCGAGCAGTACTTC
once	TRBV5-4	TRBD1	TRBJ2-2	CASSVYRGYNTGELFF	TGTGCCAGCAGCGTTTACAGGGGGTATAACACCGGGGAGCTGTTTTTT
.	TRBV19	.	TRBJ1-3	CASKETGSGGTGNTIYF	TGTGCCAGCAAAGAAACAGGCTCCGGTGGAACTGGAAACACCATATATTTT
.	TRBV7-9	TRBD1	TRBJ1-4	CASSSYGTATNEKLFF	TGTGCCAGCAGCTCCTACGGGACAGCAACTAATGAAAAACTGTTTTTT
.	TRBV5-1	.	TRBJ2-3	CASSLDTPRDQGLMMDTQYF	TGCGCCAGCAGCTTGGATACTCCGCGTGATCAGGGTCTGATGATGGATACGCAGTATTTT
.	TRBV27	TRBD2	TRBJ2-1	CASSVGLAGVSYNEQFF	TGTGCCAGCAGTGTGGGACTAGCGGGAGTCTCATACAATGAGCAGTTCTTC
.	TRBV7-7	.	TRBJ2-5	CASSRVGEAETQYF	TGTGCTAGCAGCCGAGTAGGGGAAGCGGAGACCCAGTACTTC
once	TRBV19	.	TRBJ1-4	CASSEDPRTEKLFF	TGTGCCAGTAGTGAGGACCCGAGGACTGAAAAACTGTTTTTT
.	TRBV4-1	TRBD2	TRBJ2-7	CASSQKLAGGTYEQYF	TGCGCCAGCAGCCAGAAACTAGCGGGGGGCACCTACGAGCAGTACTTC
.	TRBV2	.	TRBJ2-3	CASSPQGVSTDTQYF	TGTGCCAGCAGTCCTCAAGGGGTCAGCACAGATACGCAGTATTTT
.	TRBV20-1	.	TRBJ2-1	CSAQWQQFF	TGCAGTGCGCAATGGCAGCAGTTCTTC